The 2 T cell receptor beta chains below come from one sample, sequenced in a study of T cell repertoires in cytomegalovirus infection. What these receptors recognize is not known. TCRdb analysed the reads with MiXCR anew, one entry per CDR3 protein. The table lists fewer than 850,000 distinct CDR3 sequences, 25% to 35% of them singletons. Sequenced material: cultured CD8+ T cells from PBMCs, taken from culture after CMV antigen stimulation. The receptors shown here come from a human donor in good health (CMV status not recorded). Some clones in this sample may be carry-over from other donors' samples.

J is TRBJ1-2 and V is TRBV7-6; TRBD1 aligns across 7 bases. The CDR3 spans 14 residues. CDR1 is SGHVS, CDR2 FNYEAQ, per germline. The trim removed 3 bases at V and 8 bases at J, leaving 9 bases unmatched. Here the CDR3 reads CASSLAGGLRGYTF. CDR3 DNA sequence: TGTGCCAGCAGCTTGGCAGGGGGTTTAAGAGGCTACACCTTC.

This clonotype has a handful of counts. The chain has TRBV7-2 and TRBJ2-2; perhaps TRBD1 as D (6 bases). Germline V gene sequence: CDR1 SGHTA, CDR2 FQGNSA. Trimming cost V 4 bases and J 5 bases, with 20 bases left between them. The CDR3 has 17 residues. CDR3 amino acids: CASSSLVVGARTGELFF. The CDR3 DNA sequence: TGTGCCAGCAGCTCCCTGGTTGTGGGGGCGCGAACCGGGGAGCTGTTTTTT. The entire variable domain, with the rest obtained from reference TRBV7-2 and TRBJ2-2, is as follows: GAGVSQSPSNKVTEKGKDVELRCDPISGHTALYWYRQSLGQGLEFLIYFQGNSAPDKSGLPSDRFSAERTGGSVSTLTIQRTQQEDSAVYLCASSSLVVGARTGELFFGEGSRLTVL.